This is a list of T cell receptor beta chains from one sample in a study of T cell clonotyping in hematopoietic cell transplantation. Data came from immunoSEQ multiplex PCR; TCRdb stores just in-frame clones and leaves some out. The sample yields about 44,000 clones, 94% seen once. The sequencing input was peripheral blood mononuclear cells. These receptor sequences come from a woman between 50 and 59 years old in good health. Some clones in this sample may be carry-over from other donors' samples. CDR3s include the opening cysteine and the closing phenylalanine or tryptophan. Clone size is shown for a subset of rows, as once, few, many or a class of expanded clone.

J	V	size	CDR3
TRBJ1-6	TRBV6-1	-	CASSERQGSYNSPLHF
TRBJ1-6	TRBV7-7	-	CASSHRQGSPLHF
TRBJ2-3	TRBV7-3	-	CASSLRGETTDTQYF
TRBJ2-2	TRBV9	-	CASSVGPASTGELFF
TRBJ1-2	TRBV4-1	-	CASSHGQGISYTF
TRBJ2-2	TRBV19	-	CASTFQASNTGELFF
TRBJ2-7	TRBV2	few	CASALYEQYF
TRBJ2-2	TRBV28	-	CASSIRLVTNTGELFF
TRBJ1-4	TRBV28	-	CASTHLLRGGEKLFF
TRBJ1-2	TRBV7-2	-	CASTRTGDNYGYTF